This TCR beta chain was observed in a study of neurological immune-mediated disorders. Study-level findings and limits: HTLV-1-associated myelopathy showed the most TCR clonal expansion; multiple sclerosis the least, below healthy controls. According to phylogenetic grouping, one related-CDR3 cluster, a possible signature, contained the repertoires of 18 of 34 multiple sclerosis patients.

cDNA synthesis was performed by 5'RACE with 10-nucleotide random UMIs. TCRdb redid the calling of the 5' RACE reads with MiXCR, one entry per CDR3 protein. The sample carries tens of thousands of distinct CDR3 sequences, 3.5% recorded once. This clonotype was seen many times. Its target is not known. Sample: PBMCs. The receptor was isolated from a woman in her thirties with multiple sclerosis.

CDR3 sequence reads: CSASRGTDNYGYTF. As DNA, the CDR3 is TGCAGTGCTAGTAGAGGGACGGATAACTATGGCTACACCTTC. The chain carries TRBV20-1 and TRBJ1-2, with D possibly being TRBD1 (5 bases). This CDR3 region has 14 residues. Germline lookup yields CDR1 DFQATT and CDR2 SNEGSKA (reference sequence). Trimming left V 3 bases short and J 1 base short, with 12 bases between.